The clone carrying this T cell receptor beta chain was seen a few times. The data derive from a study of early T cells in non-severe SARS-CoV-2 infection. Whole-study context: Chains stayed unpaired after sequencing of bulk RNA from unsorted whole blood.

In the library, individual cDNA molecules carried attached unique molecular identifiers. A single record per CDR3 protein comes from TCRdb applying MiXCR to the 5' RACE reads. This sample yields 25,000 to 35,000 distinct CDR3 sequences, of which over 5% are seen a single time; over 2.5% belongs to the top ten. The CDR3 contains 15 residues. The ends lost 6 bases at V and 4 bases at J; junction bases unmatched: 8. Germline V CDR1 and CDR2: SQVTM, ANQGSEA. This TCR came from an adult who was a healthcare worker with PCR-confirmed SARS-CoV-2 infection or an uninfected control (not recorded which). Sequencing was performed on whole blood. This chain connects TRBV29-1 to TRBJ2-3; 12 positions match TRBD2. CDR3 loop: CSVDGLAGFADTQYF. CDR3 DNA: TGCAGCGTGGACGGACTAGCGGGATTTGCAGATACGCAGTATTTT.